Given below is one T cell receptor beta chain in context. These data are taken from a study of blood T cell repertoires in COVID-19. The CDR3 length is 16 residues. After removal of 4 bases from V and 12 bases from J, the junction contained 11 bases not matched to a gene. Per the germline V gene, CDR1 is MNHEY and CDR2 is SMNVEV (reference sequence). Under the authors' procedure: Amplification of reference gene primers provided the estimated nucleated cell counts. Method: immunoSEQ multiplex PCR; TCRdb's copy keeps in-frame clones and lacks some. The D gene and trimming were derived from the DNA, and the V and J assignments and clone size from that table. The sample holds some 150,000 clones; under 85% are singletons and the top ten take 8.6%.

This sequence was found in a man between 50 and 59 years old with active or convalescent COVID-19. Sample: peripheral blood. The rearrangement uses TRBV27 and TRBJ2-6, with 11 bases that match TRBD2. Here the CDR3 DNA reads TGTGCCAGCAGTTGGACGGGACTAGCGGAGTCAGGCGTCCTGACTTTC. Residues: CASSWTGLAESGVLTF.